A selection of T cell receptor beta chains follows, all from one sample in a study of T cell responses to AZD1222 COVID-19 vaccine. Generated by immunoSEQ multiplex PCR, the TCRdb table keeps only in-frame clones and is missing some. The table has roughly 130,000 clones, approximately 83% seen once. The starting material was peripheral blood, obtained on day 0 of AZD1222 vaccination. Receptors originate from an adult in good health. CDR3s include the opening cysteine and the closing phenylalanine or tryptophan. Each record gives: J gene, clone size, V gene, D gene, CDR3 DNA, CDR3 protein. The D gene is left open where the match is weak. Only part of the rows carry a size: once, few, many, or a class if the clone is expanded.

>TRBJ2-3|once|TRBV5-1|NA
TGCGCCAGCAGCCCGGGGGCCCTCACAGATACGCAGTATTTT
CASSPGALTDTQYF
>TRBJ2-2|NA|TRBV5-1|TRBD2
TGCGCCAGCACCCTAGCGGGGGCCTACACCGGGGAGCTGTTTTTT
CASTLAGAYTGELFF
>TRBJ2-7|few|TRBV28|TRBD1
TGTGCCAGCAGTCCGGCCGGGACAGGGTATGTGCAGTACTTC
CASSPAGTGYVQYF
>TRBJ2-4|NA|TRBV3-1/TRBV3-2|NA
TGTGCCAGCAGCCAAGATCGCCCTCTAGGTATTCAGTACTTC
CASSQDRPLGIQYF
>TRBJ1-1|NA|TRBV11-3|NA
TGTGCCAGCAGCGGGCAAAACAGGAGATTGAACACTGAAGCTTTCTTT
CASSGQNRRLNTEAFF
>TRBJ1-1|NA|TRBV7-9|NA
TGTGCCAGCAGCCCCTTTGGGACTGAAGCTTTCTTT
CASSPFGTEAFF
>TRBJ1-3|NA|TRBV5-1|TRBD1
TGCGCCAGCAGGACAGGGGTCGGAAACACCATATATTTT
CASRTGVGNTIYF
>TRBJ2-7|few|TRBV19|NA
TGTGCCAGTAGTATTAATGTTGGTAGAATGGGGAGCTCCTACGAGCAGTACTTC
CASSINVGRMGSSYEQYF
>TRBJ1-2|NA|TRBV7-9|NA
TGTGCCAGCAGCCCAGGCTACACCTTC
CASSPGYTF
>TRBJ1-4|NA|TRBV6-4|TRBD1
TGTGCCAGCAGTGCTGACAGGGTAGATGCAACTAATGAAAAACTGTTTTTT
CASSADRVDATNEKLFF
>TRBJ2-7|NA|TRBV7-9|NA
TGTGCCAGCAGCCGACAGGCCTACGAGCAGTACTTC
CASSRQAYEQYF
>TRBJ1-5|NA|TRBV18|TRBD1
TGTGCCAGCTCACCAGGACAGGGCCAACAGCCCCAGCATTTT
CASSPGQGQQPQHF
>TRBJ1-1|NA|TRBV6-5|TRBD1
TGTGCCAGTAATTTGGGACAGAAGAACACTGAAGCTTTCTTT
CASNLGQKNTEAFF
>TRBJ2-1|NA|TRBV7-3|TRBD2
TGTGCCAGCAGCTGGGGACTAGCGGGCGAGCAGTTCTTC
CASSWGLAGEQFF
>TRBJ1-6|NA|TRBV10-1|TRBD1
TGCGCCAACCCGGGACAGGGAAGACCAAGAGTCGATTCACCCCTCCACTTT
CANPGQGRPRVDSPLHF
>TRBJ2-5|NA|TRBV3-1/TRBV3-2|TRBD1
TGTGCCAGCAGCCAACAGACAGGGTCCAAGACCCAGTACTTC
CASSQQTGSKTQYF
>TRBJ1-1|once|TRBV9|NA
TGTGCCAGCAGCGTAGCGAGGGGAGGGATGAACACTGAAGCTTTCTTT
CASSVARGGMNTEAFF
>TRBJ2-1|NA|TRBV21-1|NA
TGTGCCAGCAGCAAAGGGCGGACTAGCATATGCAATGAGCAGTTCTTC
CASSKGRTSICNEQFF